The rows below give T cell receptor beta chains drawn from one sample of a study of PD-1 blockade in classical Hodgkin lymphoma. Using immunoSEQ multiplex PCR, the repertoire was profiled, and TCRdb retains in-frame clones only, with some absent. The sample lists roughly 97,000 clones; roughly 88% were seen once. Sequencing was performed on peripheral blood mononuclear cells (PBMCs), taken at baseline. The receptors originated from a human donor with classical Hodgkin lymphoma. Each CDR3 is given with its conserved first and last residue. D genes are given only for firm matches. Clone size is given for some rows only: seen once, a few or many times, or a class if the clone is expanded.

D,V,size,J,CDR3,DNA
TRBD2,TRBV28,.,TRBJ2-7,CASSPARAGAYEQYF,TGTGCCAGCAGCCCCGCCCGTGCGGGAGCCTACGAGCAGTACTTC
.,TRBV5-1,.,TRBJ2-1,CASSLAKGFDEQFF,TGCGCCAGCAGCTTGGCCAAGGGTTTCGATGAGCAGTTCTTC
.,TRBV19,.,TRBJ1-4,CASSMEVNEKLFF,TGTGCCAGTAGTATGGAAGTTAATGAAAAACTGTTTTTT
.,TRBV5-4,.,TRBJ2-5,CASSTGQWETQYF,TGTGCCAGCAGCACCGGACAGTGGGAGACCCAGTACTTC
.,TRBV18,.,TRBJ1-1,CASSPSAGMNTEAFF,TGTGCCAGCTCACCAAGCGCAGGGATGAACACTGAAGCTTTCTTT
TRBD1,TRBV14,.,TRBJ2-1,CASSGRDRRYNEQFF,TGTGCCAGCAGCGGCCGGGACAGGCGGTACAATGAGCAGTTCTTC
.,TRBV18,.,TRBJ1-4,CASSRSAVDNEKLFF,TGTGCCAGCTCACGATCGGCAGTCGATAATGAAAAACTGTTTTTT
TRBD1,TRBV9,.,TRBJ2-2,CASSALGQGVGELFF,TGTGCCAGCAGCGCCCTCGGACAGGGCGTCGGGGAGCTGTTTTTT
.,TRBV6-1,.,TRBJ2-5,CASSEFWVGATAGTQYF,TGTGCCAGCAGTGAATTCTGGGTTGGGGCCACGGCAGGGACCCAGTACTTC
TRBD2,TRBV5-1,few,TRBJ2-7,CASSLESGSVHEQYF,TGCGCCAGCAGCTTGGAAAGCGGGAGTGTCCACGAGCAGTACTTC
TRBD2,TRBV9,.,TRBJ2-3,CASSVVGTSGRADTQYF,TGTGCCAGCAGCGTAGTGGGGACTAGCGGGAGGGCAGATACGCAGTATTTT
.,TRBV7-2,.,TRBJ2-3,CASSRADTDTQYF,TGTGCCAGCAGCCGAGCGGACACAGATACGCAGTATTTT
TRBD1,TRBV27,once,TRBJ1-2,CASSPPGQGALGYTF,TGTGCCAGCAGTCCACCCGGGCAGGGGGCGCTGGGCTACACCTTC
TRBD1,TRBV7-7,.,TRBJ2-2,CASSLGTGGSGELFF,TGTGCCAGCAGCCTCGGGACAGGGGGCTCGGGGGAGCTGTTTTTT
.,TRBV5-6,.,TRBJ2-6,CASSLVTGYSGANVLTF,TGTGCCAGCAGCTTGGTTACAGGATACTCTGGGGCCAACGTCCTGACTTTC
TRBD1,TRBV29-1,.,TRBJ2-3,CSARGQSTDTQYF,TGCAGCGCAAGGGGACAGAGCACAGATACGCAGTATTTT
.,TRBV6-1,.,TRBJ2-7,CASRQEGTSPYEQYF,TGTGCCAGCAGGCAGGAGGGTACCTCTCCCTACGAGCAGTACTTC
.,TRBV4-3,few,TRBJ2-7,CASSQDRFSSDEQYF,TGCGCCAGCAGCCAAGATCGGTTCAGTTCCGACGAGCAGTACTTC
.,TRBV6-1,.,TRBJ1-3,CASNGWDSGNTIYF,TGTGCCAGCAATGGGTGGGACTCTGGAAACACCATATATTTT
.,TRBV4-2,.,TRBJ2-3,CASSQDRTGTDTQYF,TGTGCCAGCAGCCAAGATCGGACAGGCACAGATACGCAGTATTTT
TRBD1,TRBV14,.,TRBJ2-5,CASSQGTGTGFQETQYF,TGTGCCAGCAGCCAAGGAACCGGGACAGGGTTTCAAGAGACCCAGTACTTC
TRBD2,TRBV5-6,.,TRBJ2-5,CASSFLSGGIETQYF,TGTGCCAGCAGCTTTTTATCGGGGGGTATTGAGACCCAGTACTTC
.,TRBV28,once,TRBJ2-1,CASSFSGREQFF,TGTGCCAGCAGTTTTTCTGGGAGAGAGCAGTTCTTC
.,TRBV12-1,.,TRBJ2-7,CASSGGLQHYEQYF,TGTGCCAGCAGCGGGGGACTACAACACTACGAGCAGTACTTC